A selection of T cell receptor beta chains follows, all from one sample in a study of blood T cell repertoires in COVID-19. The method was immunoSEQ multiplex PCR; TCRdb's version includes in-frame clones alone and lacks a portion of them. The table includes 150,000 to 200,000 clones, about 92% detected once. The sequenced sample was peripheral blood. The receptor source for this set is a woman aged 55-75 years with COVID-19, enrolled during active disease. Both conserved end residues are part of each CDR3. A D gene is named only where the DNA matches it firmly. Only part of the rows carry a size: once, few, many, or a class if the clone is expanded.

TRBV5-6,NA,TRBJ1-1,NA,TGTGCCAGCAGCTCGGGACGGACCAGGGGCCAGAACACTGAAGCTTTCTTT,CASSSGRTRGQNTEAFF
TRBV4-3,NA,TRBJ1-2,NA,TGCGCCAGCAGCCAAGGGGAACAGGTTAACTATGGCTACACCTTC,CASSQGEQVNYGYTF
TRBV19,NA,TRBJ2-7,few,TGTGCCAGTAGTATGTCTAGCAGCTCCTACGAGCAGTACTTC,CASSMSSSSYEQYF
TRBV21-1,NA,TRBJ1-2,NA,TGTGCCAGCAGCATTCCGCTTACAGGGCAAGCTAACTATGGCTACACCTTC,CASSIPLTGQANYGYTF
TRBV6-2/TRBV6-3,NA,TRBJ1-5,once,TGTGCCAGCAGTCCCCCAGGGGTTGGTAGGCCCCAGCATTTT,CASSPPGVGRPQHF
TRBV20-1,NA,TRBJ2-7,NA,TGCAGTGCGAGTGAGGGGACTGGATACGAGCAGTACTTC,CSASEGTGYEQYF
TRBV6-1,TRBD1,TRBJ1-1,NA,TGTGCCAGCAGTACAGGGGGTGAAGCTTTCTTT,CASSTGGEAFF
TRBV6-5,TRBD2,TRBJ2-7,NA,TGTGCCAGCAGGGCCGGGACTAGCCCCAGGGGGGAGCAGTACTTC,CASRAGTSPRGEQYF
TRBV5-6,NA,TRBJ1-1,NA,TGTGCCAGCAGCCCCCGGAGGAACACTGAAGCTTTCTTT,CASSPRRNTEAFF
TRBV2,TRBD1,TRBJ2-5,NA,TGTGCCAGCAGTTCCAGCGACAGGGTAGTTGGGGAGACCCAGTACTTC,CASSSSDRVVGETQYF
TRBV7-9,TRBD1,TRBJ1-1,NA,TGTGCCAGCAGCATAAACAGGGGCGCTGAAGCTTTCTTT,CASSINRGAEAFF
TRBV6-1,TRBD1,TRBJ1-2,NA,TGTGCCAGCAGTGATTACCCACGGACAGGGGGCATCGGGGACTATGGCTACACCTTC,CASSDYPRTGGIGDYGYTF
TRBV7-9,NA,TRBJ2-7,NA,TGTGCCAGCAGCACCAAGATGGGCGTCAAGGTCCCCGAGCAGTACTTC,CASSTKMGVKVPEQYF
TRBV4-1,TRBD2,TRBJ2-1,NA,TGCGCCAGCAGCCAAGATCGGCTAGCGGGGGGAACTGAGCAGTTCTTC,CASSQDRLAGGTEQFF
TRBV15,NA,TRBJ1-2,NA,TGTGCCACCAGCAGAGTGATAGACAGCTATGGCTACACCTTC,CATSRVIDSYGYTF
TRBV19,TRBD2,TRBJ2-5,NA,TGTGCCAGTAGTATACCGACTAGCGGGGGGGAAGAGACCCAGTACTTC,CASSIPTSGGEETQYF
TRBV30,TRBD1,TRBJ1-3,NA,TGTGCCTGCTACGTCGGGACAGGGCAAGGAAACACCATATATTTT,CACYVGTGQGNTIYF
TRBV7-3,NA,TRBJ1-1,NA,TGTGCCAGCAGCCCAGACCCCAGGGGCACTGAAGCTTTCTTT,CASSPDPRGTEAFF
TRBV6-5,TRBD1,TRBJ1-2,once,TGTGCCAGCACGCGGACAGGGGGCCTCAACTATGGCTACACCTTC,CASTRTGGLNYGYTF
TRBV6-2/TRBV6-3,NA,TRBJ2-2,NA,TGTGCCAGCAGTTACTATCCTACGCAGGGGGGCACCGGGGAGCTGTTTTTT,CASSYYPTQGGTGELFF
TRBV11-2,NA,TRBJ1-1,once,TGTGCCAGCAGCTTAGACCGAGGGACTGAAGCTTTCTTT,CASSLDRGTEAFF
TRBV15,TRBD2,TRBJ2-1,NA,TGTGCCACGACAGGGACTAGCGGGGGAACCTCCTACAATGAGCAGTTCTTC,CATTGTSGGTSYNEQFF
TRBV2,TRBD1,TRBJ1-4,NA,TGTGCCAGCAGAGATTTAAGGGTGTTAGGGGGCGTTGTGTTTAATGAAAAACTGTTTTTT,CASRDLRVLGGVVFNEKLFF
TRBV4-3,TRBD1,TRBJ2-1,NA,TGCGCCAGCAGCCATAGATCTACAGGGGACTACAATGAGCAGTTCTTC,CASSHRSTGDYNEQFF